Sequencing of this T cell receptor beta chain was carried out in a study of glioma-infiltrating T cells. In the study overall: Sequencing aimed for 4.5- to 10-fold coverage of about a million peripheral T cells. Study-wide results and limits: Above-expected tissue-blood divergence occurred in all gliomas, most in low-grade ones.

Amplification of TCR alpha and beta CDR3 regions from RNA used iRepertoire nested multiplex PCR. TCRdb itself ran the multiplex PCR reads through MiXCR, one entry per CDR3 protein. The sample includes about 400,000 distinct CDR3 sequences, less than 50% of them seen just once. This clonotype was observed a handful of times. Its antigen is currently unknown. The CDR3 is 18 residues long. The germline CDR1 and CDR2 sequences are LGHNA and YNFKEQ. J lost 4 bases, V lost 2 bases, and 10 bases had no gene match. The rearrangement joins TRBV4-2 to TRBJ2-7; 14 positions agree with TRBD2. The clonotype comes from a human donor with low-grade glioma or glioblastoma, undergoing nonglioma brain surgery, or in good health (not recorded which). The source material was glioma tissue, nonneoplastic brain tissue, or PBMCs (not recorded which). The CDR3 loop reads CASSQKQGLAGVGYEQYF. The CDR3 nucleotides are TGTGCCAGCAGCCAAAAACAGGGACTAGCGGGAGTCGGGTACGAGCAGTACTTC.